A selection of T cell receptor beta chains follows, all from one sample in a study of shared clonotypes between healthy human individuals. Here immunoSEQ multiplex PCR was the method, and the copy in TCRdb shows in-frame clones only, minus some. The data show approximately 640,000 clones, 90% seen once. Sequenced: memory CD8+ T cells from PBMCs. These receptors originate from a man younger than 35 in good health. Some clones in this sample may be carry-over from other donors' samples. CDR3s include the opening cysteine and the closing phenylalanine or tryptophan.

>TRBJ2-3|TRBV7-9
CAFRSTDTQYF
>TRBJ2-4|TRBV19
CASTTDGGDIAKNIQYF
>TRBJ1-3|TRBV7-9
CASSLRRDNRNTIYF
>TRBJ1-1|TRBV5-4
CASRSRGTEAFF
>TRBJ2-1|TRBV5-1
CASSFSGGAINEQFF
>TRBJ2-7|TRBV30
CAWSGSYPSEQYF
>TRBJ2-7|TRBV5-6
CASSLIGDSYEQYF
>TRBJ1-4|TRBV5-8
CASSPGTVSTNEKLFF
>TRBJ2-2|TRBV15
CATSRDPSPRGGELFF
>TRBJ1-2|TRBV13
CASSLEQGYGYTF
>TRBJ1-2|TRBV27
CASSPLGQIYGYTF
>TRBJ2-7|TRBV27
CASSLGQGLSEQYF
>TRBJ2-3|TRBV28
CASRTRSDTQYF
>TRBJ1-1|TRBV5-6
CASSLGQGAYGAFF
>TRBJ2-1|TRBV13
CASSSTRNEQFF
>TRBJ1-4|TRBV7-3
CASSLNRGREKLFF
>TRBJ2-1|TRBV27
CASSLGLVPYNEQFF
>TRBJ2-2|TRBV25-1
CASSLSGRNTGELFF
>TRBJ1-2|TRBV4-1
CASSQGTGIYYGYTF
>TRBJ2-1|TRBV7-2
CASSSPGRTLYNEQFF
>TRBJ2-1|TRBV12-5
CASAPGLAGGYEQFF
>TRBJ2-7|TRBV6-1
CASRLRGAIDEQYF
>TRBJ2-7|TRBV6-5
CASSYSVSVSSYEQYF
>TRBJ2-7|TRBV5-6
CASSLSSYEQYF
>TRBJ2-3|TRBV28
CASSKITDTQYF
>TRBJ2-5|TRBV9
CASSARSEETQYF
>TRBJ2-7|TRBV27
CASTTFSGRAYYEQYF
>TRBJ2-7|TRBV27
CASSLSILQTYEQYF
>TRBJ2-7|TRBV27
CASSQSGPRGEQYF
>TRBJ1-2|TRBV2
CASLGLSYGYTF
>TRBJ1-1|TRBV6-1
CASGHRGGTEAFF
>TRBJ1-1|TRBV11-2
CASSLGSYTEAFF
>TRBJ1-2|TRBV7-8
CASSLPGENYGYTF
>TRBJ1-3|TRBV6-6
CASSLGPSTGNTIYF
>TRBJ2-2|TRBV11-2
CASSLGRIGGRYTGELFF
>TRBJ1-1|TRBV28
CASSDRDRSTEAFF
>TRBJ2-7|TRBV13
CASSLSGAYEQYF
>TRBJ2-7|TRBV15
CATSRVELADTYEQYF
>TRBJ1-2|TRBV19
CASSIKGGTYGYTF
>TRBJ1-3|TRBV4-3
CASSQDSTKFSGNTIYF
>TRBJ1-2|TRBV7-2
CASSLAAHPGGGYTF
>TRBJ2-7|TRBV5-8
CASRSPVRGGQYF